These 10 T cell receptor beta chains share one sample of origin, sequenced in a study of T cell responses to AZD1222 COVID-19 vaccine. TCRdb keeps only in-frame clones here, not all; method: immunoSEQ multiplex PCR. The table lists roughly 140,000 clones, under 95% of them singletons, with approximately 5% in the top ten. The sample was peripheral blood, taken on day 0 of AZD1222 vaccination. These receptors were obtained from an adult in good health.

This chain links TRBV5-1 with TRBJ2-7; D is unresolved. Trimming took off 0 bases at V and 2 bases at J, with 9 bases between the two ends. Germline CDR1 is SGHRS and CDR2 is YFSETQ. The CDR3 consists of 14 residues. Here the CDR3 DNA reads TGCGCCAGCAGCTTGGATGGGGTTACCTACGAGCAGTACTTC. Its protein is CASSLDGVTYEQYF.

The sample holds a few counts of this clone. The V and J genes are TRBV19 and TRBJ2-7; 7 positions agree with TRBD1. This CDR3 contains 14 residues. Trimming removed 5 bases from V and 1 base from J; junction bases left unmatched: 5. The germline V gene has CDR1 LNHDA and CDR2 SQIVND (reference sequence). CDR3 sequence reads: CASSSTGDSYEQYF. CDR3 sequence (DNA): TGTGCCAGTAGTTCTACAGGGGATTCCTACGAGCAGTACTTC.

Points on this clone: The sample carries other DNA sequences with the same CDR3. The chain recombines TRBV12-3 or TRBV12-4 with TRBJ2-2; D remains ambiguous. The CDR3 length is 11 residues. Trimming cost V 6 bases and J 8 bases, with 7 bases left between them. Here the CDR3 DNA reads TGTGCCAGCAGCCGCAGAGGGGAGCTGTTTTTT. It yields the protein CASSRRGELFF.

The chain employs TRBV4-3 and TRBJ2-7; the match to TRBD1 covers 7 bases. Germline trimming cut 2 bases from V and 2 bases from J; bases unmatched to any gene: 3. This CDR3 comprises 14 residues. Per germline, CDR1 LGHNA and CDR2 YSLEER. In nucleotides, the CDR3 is TGCGCCAGCAGCCAAAACAGGGGAACCTACGAGCAGTACTTC. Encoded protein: CASSQNRGTYEQYF.

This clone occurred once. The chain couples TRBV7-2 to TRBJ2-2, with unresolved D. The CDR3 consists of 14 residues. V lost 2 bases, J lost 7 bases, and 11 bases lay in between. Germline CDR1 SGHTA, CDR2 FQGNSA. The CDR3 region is CASSLLFEGGELFF. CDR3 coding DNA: TGTGCCAGCAGCTTACTTTTTGAAGGCGGGGAGCTGTTTTTT. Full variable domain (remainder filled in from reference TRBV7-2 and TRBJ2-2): GAGVSQSPSNKVTEKGKDVELRCDPISGHTALYWYRQSLGQGLEFLIYFQGNSAPDKSGLPSDRFSAERTGGSVSTLTIQRTQQEDSAVYLCASSLLFEGGELFFGEGSRLTVL.

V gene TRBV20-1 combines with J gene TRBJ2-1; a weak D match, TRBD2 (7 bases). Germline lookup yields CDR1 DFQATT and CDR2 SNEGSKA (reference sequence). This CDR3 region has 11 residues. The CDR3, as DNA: TGCGGACGAGGGGGGAGGGATGAGCAGTTCTTC. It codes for CGRGGRDEQFF.

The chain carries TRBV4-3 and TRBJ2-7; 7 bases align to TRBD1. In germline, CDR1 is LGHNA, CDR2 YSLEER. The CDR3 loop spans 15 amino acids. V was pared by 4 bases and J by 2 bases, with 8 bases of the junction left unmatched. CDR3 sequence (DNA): TGCGCCAGCAGCCGAGAACCGGGACAGACCTACGAGCAGTACTTC. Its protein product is CASSREPGQTYEQYF.

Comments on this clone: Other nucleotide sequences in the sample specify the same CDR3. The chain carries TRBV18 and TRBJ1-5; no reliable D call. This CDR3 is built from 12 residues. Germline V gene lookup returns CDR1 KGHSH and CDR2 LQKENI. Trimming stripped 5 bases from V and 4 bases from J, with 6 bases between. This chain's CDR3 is CASSAANQPQHF. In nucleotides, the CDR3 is TGTGCCAGCTCAGCGGCAAATCAGCCCCAGCATTTT.

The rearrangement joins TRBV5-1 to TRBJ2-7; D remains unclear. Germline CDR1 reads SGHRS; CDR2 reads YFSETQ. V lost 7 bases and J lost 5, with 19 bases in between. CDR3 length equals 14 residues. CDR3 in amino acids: CASSAIAVRDEQYF. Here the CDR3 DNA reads TGCGCCAGCTCCGCGATAGCCGTAAGGGACGAGCAGTACTTC.

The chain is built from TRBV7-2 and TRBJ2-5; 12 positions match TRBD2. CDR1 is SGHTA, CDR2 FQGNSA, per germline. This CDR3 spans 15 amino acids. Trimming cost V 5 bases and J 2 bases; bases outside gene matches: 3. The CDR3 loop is CASSTLAGGQETQYF. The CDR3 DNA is TGTGCCAGCAGCACCCTAGCGGGAGGGCAAGAGACCCAGTACTTC.